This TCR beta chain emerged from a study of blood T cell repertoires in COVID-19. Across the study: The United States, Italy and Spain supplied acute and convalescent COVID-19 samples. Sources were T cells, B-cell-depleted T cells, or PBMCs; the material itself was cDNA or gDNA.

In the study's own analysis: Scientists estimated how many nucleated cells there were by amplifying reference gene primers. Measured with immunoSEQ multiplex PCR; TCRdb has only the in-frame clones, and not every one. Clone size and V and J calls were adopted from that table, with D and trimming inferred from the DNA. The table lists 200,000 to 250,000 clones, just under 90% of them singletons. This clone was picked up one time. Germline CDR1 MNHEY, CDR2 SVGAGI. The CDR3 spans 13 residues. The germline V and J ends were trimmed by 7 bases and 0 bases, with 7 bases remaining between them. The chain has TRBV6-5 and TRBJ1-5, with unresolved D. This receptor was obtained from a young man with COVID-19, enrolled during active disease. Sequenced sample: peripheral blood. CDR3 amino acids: CASTRDSNQPQHF. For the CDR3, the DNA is TGTGCCAGCACGAGGGATAGCAATCAGCCCCAGCATTTT.